The 3 T cell receptor beta chains reported below all come from one sample, sequenced in a study of T cell repertoires in cytomegalovirus infection. TCRdb analysed the reads with MiXCR anew, one entry per CDR3 protein. The table lists around 100,000 distinct CDR3 sequences, roughly 9.1% of them singletons, with 31% in the top ten. Antigen specificity for these receptors is unknown. The sample consisted of PBMCs, sequenced either directly or after in vitro stimulation (not recorded which). These receptors all come from a human donor in good health (CMV status not recorded). Some clones in this sample may be carry-over from other donors' samples.

V is TRBV19 and J is TRBJ1-3; no clear D gene. Germline-derived CDR1 and CDR2 are LNHDA and SQIVND (reference sequence). Trimming left V 7 bases short and J 2 bases short, with 9 bases between. The CDR3 loop spans 13 amino acids. CDR3 protein: CASNWEAGNTIYF. The CDR3 DNA sequence: TGTGCCAGTAATTGGGAGGCTGGAAACACCATATATTTT.

This clonotype was counted between two and nine times. The rearrangement joins TRBV7-9 to TRBJ2-1; 7 bases line up with TRBD1. The CDR3 is 12 amino acids. CDR1 is SEHNR, CDR2 FQNEAQ, per germline (reference sequence). V trimming: 4 bases; J trimming: 7 bases; junction bases outside the gene matches: 1. CDR3 loop: CASSSQGNEQFF. CDR3 in DNA: TGTGCCAGCAGCTCACAGGGGAATGAGCAGTTCTTC. Looking up the rest from reference TRBV7-9 and TRBJ2-1 gives the full variable domain: DTGVSQNPRHKITKRGQNVTFRCDPISEHNRLYWYRQTLGQGPEFLTYFQNEAQLEKSRLLSDRFSAERPKGSFSTLEIQRTEQGDSAMYLCASSSQGNEQFFGPGTRLTVL.

The chain carries TRBV29-1 and TRBJ1-1; no definite D call. Germline loops: CDR1 SQVTM, CDR2 ANQGSEA. Trimming took 7 bases from V and 6 from J, leaving 18 bases between them. The CDR3 has 13 amino acids. As DNA, the CDR3 is TGCAGCGCTTTGCGTGGAGTTGGCGCTGAAGCTTTCTTT. It encodes CSALRGVGAEAFF. The whole variable domain, remainder taken from reference TRBV29-1 and TRBJ1-1, is SAVISQKPSRDICQRGTSLTIQCQVDSQVTMMFWYRQQPGQSLTLIATANQGSEATYESGFVIDKFPISRPNLTFSTLTVSNMSPEDSSIYLCSALRGVGAEAFFGQGTRLTVV.